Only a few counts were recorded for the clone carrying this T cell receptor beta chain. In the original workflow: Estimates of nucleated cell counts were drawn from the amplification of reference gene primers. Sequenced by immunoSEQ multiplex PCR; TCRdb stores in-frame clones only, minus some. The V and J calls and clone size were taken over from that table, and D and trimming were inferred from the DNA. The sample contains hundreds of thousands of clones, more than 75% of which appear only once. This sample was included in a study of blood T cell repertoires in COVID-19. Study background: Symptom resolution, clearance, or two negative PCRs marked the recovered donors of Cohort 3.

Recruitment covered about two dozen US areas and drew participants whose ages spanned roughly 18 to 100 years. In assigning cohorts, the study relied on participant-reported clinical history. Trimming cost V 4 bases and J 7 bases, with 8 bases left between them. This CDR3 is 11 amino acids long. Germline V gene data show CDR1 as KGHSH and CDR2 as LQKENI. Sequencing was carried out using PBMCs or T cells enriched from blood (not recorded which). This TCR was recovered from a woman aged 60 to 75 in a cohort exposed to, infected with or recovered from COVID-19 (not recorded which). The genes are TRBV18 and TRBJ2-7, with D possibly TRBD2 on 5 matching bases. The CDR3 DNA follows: TGTGCCAGCTCACTATCGGGAGAGCAGTACTTC. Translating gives CASSLSGEQYF.